This entry features one TCR beta chain sequence. V trimming: 4 bases; J trimming: 2 bases; junction bases outside the gene matches: 5. This CDR3 has 17 amino acids. In germline, CDR1 is MNHEY, CDR2 SVGAGI. A single record per CDR3 protein comes from TCRdb applying MiXCR to the RT-PCR reads. Here the sample spans hundreds of thousands of distinct CDR3 sequences, 14% being singletons. Sequencing was performed on memory CD4+ T cells from blood. This receptor was obtained from a female donor in good health, serving as a healthy control. The chain carries TRBV6-5 and TRBJ2-3, with TRBD2 identical over 14 bases. CDR3 bases: TGTGCCAGCAGTTCTTGGACTAGCGGGAGGCCCACAGATACGCAGTATTTT. Protein product: CASSSWTSGRPTDTQYF.